One T cell receptor (beta chain) is described in this entry. Its target is unknown. Germline CDR1 SGHAT, CDR2 FQDESV (reference sequence). Germline trimming cut 4 bases from V and 10 bases from J; bases unmatched to any gene: 12. This CDR3 comprises 15 residues. The data derive from a study of cytomegalovirus exposure and HLA in healthy donors. The overall study: Researchers found that roughly 81% of about 400 genotyped donors fell within the Caucasian-associated ancestry cluster. The study's findings and limits: The later analysis indicated that the majority of CMV-associated TCR beta chains appeared HLA-restricted.

60 Vbeta and 13 Jbeta primers were used in PCR. Sequencing was performed with immunoSEQ multiplex PCR; in TCRdb, only in-frame clones are kept and a portion is missing. This sample carries about 150,000 clones, about four fifths of them seen once, and the ten largest clones take 1%. Healthy bone marrow donors made up the cohort. The material sequenced was PBMCs. This sequence was found in a woman aged 50 to 65 in good health and CMV-seropositive. The genes are TRBV11-1 and TRBJ2-2, with 7 bases matching TRBD1. CDR3 nucleotide sequence: TGTGCCAGCAGCTCCTGGGGTACAGGGGTAAAGGAGCTGTTTTTT. It is translated as CASSSWGTGVKELFF.